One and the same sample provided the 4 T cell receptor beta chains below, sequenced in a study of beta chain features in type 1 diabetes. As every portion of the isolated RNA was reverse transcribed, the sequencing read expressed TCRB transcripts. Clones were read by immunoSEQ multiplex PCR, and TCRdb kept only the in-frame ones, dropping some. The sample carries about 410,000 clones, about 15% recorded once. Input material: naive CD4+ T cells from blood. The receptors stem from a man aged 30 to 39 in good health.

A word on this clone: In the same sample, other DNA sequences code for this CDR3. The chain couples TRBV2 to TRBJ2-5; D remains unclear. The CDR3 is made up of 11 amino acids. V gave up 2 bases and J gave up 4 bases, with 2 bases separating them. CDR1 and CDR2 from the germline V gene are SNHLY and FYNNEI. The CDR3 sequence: CASSELETQYF. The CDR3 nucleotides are TGTGCCAGCAGTGAATTAGAGACCCAGTACTTC.

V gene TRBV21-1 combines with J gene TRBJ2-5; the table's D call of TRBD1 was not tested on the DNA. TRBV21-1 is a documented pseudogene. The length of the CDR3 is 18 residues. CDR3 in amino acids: CASSKGGTGGPFQVTQYF. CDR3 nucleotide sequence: TGTGCCAGCAGCAAAGGAGGGACAGGCGGTCCGTTCCAGGTGACCCAGTACTTC.

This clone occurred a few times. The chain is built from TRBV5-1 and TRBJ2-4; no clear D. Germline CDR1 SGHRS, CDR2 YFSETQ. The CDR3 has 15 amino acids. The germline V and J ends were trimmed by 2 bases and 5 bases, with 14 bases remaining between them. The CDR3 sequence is CASSFELSRENIQYF. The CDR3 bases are TGCGCCAGCAGCTTTGAGCTCTCCCGGGAAAACATTCAGTACTTC.

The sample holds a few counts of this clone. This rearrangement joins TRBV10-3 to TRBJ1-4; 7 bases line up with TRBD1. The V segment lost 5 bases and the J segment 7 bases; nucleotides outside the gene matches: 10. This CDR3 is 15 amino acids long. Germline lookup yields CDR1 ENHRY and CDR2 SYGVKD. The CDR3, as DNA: TGTGCCATCAGTAACCGGGACAGTGTCCCTGAAAAACTGTTTTTT. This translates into CAISNRDSVPEKLFF.